This T cell receptor (beta chain) is from a study of blood T cell repertoires in COVID-19. Study details: From the United States, Italy and Spain came samples of acute and convalescent COVID-19. The cDNA or gDNA used as material had been derived from T cells, B-cell-depleted T cells, or PBMCs.

The germline V and J ends were trimmed by 4 bases and 1 base, with 7 bases remaining between them. The CDR3 runs to 14 residues. Germline-derived CDR1 and CDR2 are WSHSY and SAAADI. In the original workflow: How many nucleated cells were present was estimated from reference gene primer amplification. Measured with immunoSEQ multiplex PCR; TCRdb has only the in-frame clones, and not every one. V, J and clone size derive from that table, while D and trimming were established from the DNA sequence. This sample has approximately 250,000 clones, with 84% found just once. Specimen: peripheral blood. The chain joins TRBV10-2 to TRBJ2-2; no definite D call. The source of this sequence is a man aged 45-65 years with acute or convalescent COVID-19. The CDR3 sequence is CASSVGWNTGELFF. The CDR3 nucleotides read TGCGCCAGCAGTGTGGGCTGGAACACCGGGGAGCTGTTTTTT.